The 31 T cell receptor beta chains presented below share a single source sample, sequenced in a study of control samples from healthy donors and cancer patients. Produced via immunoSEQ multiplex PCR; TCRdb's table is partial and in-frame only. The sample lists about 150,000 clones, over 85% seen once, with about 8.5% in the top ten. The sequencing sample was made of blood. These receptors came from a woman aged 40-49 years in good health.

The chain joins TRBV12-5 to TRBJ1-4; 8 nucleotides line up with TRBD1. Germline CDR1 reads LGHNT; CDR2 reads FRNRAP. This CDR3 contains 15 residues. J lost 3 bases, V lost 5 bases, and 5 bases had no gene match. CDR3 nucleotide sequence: TGTGCTAGTGGTAAGGGGACAGGTGCTAATGAAAAACTGTTTTTT. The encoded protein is CASGKGTGANEKLFF.

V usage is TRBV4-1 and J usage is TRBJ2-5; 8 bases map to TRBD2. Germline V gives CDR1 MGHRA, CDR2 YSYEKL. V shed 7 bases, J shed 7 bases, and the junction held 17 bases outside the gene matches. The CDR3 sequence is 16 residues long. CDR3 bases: TGCGCCAGCACCCAGCGGGAAGCGGGAGAAGGAGGGACCCAGTACTTC. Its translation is CASTQREAGEGGTQYF.

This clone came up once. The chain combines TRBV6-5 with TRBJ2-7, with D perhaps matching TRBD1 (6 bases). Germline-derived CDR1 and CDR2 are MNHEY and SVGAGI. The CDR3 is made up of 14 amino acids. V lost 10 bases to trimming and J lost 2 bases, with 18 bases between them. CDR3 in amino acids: CATRRTVRPYEQYF. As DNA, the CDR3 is TGTGCCACGCGTCGGACAGTCCGCCCCTACGAGCAGTACTTC.

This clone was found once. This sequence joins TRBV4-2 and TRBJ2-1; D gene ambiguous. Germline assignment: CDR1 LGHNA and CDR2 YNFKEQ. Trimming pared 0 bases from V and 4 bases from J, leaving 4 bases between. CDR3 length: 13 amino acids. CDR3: CASSQDKYNEQFF. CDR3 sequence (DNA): TGTGCCAGCAGCCAAGATAAGTACAATGAGCAGTTCTTC.

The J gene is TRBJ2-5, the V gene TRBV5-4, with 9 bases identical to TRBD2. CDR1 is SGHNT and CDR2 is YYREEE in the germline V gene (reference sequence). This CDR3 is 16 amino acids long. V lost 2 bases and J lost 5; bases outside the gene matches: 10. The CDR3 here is CASSFGAGGPGETQYF. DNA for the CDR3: TGTGCCAGCAGCTTCGGCGCGGGAGGGCCAGGGGAGACCCAGTACTTC.

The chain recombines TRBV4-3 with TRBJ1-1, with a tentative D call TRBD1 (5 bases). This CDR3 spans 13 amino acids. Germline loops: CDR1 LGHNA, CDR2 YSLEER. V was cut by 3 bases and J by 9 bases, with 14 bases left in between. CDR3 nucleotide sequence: TGCGCCAGCAGCCAGGGTCACAGGAGTCAAGCTTTCTTT. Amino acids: CASSQGHRSQAFF.

The CDR3 coding sequence is TGTGCCAGCAGGGTGACAGGGTGGGATCAGCCCCAGCATTTT. Translation: CASRVTGWDQPQHF. The J gene is TRBJ1-5, the V gene TRBV2; TRBD1 matches at 7 bases. This CDR3 has 14 amino acids. The V segment lost 6 bases and the J segment 5 bases; nucleotides outside the gene matches: 7. Per the germline V gene, CDR1 is SNHLY and CDR2 is FYNNEI.

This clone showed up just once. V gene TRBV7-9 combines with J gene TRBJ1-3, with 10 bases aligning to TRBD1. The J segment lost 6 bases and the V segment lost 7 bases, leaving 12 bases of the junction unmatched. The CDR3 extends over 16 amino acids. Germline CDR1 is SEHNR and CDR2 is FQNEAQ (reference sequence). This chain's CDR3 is CASTARRDRGKNTIYF. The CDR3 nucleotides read TGTGCCAGCACTGCCCGACGGGACAGGGGAAAAAACACCATATATTTT.

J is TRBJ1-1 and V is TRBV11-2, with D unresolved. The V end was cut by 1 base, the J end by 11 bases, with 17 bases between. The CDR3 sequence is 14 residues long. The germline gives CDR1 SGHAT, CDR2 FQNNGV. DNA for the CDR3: TGTGCCAGCAGCTTAGGCCCCGAAGTCTCTGGGGCTTTCTTT. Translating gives CASSLGPEVSGAFF.

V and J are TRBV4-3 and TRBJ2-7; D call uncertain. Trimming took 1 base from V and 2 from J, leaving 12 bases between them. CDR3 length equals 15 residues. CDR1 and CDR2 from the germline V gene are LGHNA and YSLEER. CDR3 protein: CASSQGVQTTYEQYF. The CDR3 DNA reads TGCGCCAGCAGCCAAGGGGTACAGACGACCTACGAGCAGTACTTC.

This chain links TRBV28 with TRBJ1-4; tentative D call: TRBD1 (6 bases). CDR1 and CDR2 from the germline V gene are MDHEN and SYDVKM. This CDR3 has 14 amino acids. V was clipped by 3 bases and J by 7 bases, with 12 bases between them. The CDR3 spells CASSFREGGEKLFF. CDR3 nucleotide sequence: TGTGCCAGCAGTTTCAGGGAAGGGGGTGAAAAACTGTTTTTT.

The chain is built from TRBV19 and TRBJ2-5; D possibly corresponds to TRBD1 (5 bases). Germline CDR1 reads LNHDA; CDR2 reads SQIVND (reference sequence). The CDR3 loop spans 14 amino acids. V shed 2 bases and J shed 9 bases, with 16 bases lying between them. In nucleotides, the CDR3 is TGTGCCAGTAGTATATCGGTCCGCCAGGGATCCCAGTACTTC. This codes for CASSISVRQGSQYF.

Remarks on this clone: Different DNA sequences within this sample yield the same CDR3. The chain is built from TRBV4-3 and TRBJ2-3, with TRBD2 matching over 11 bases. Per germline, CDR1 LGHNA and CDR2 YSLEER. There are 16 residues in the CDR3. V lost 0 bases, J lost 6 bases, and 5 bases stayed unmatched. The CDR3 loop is CASSQDLSGRADTQYF. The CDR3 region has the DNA TGCGCCAGCAGCCAAGACCTTAGCGGGAGGGCTGATACGCAGTATTTT.

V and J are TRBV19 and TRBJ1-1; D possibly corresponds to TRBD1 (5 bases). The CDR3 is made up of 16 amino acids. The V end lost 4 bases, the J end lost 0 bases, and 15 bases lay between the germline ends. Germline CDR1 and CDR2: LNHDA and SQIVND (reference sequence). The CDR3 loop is CASSTISGTVNTEAFF. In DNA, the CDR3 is TGTGCCAGTAGTACGATTTCCGGGACGGTGAACACTGAAGCTTTCTTT. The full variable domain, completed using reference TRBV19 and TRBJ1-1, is DGGITQSPKYLFRKEGQNVTLSCEQNLNHDAMYWYRQDPGQGLRLIYYSQIVNDFQKGDIAEGYSVSREKKESFPLTVTSAQKNPTAFYLCASSTISGTVNTEAFFGQGTRLTVV.

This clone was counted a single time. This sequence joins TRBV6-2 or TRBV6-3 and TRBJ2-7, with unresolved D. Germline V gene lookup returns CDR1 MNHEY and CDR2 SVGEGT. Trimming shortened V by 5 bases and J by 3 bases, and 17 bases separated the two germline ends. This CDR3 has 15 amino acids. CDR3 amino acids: CASSPSGSSVYEQYF. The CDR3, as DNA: TGTGCCAGCAGTCCCAGTGGCAGTTCGGTCTACGAGCAGTACTTC.

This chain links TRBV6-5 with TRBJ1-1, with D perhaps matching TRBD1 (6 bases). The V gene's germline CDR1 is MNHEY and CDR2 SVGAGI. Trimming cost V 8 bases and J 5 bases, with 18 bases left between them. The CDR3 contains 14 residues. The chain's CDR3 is CASWTQRGATEAFF. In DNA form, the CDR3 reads TGTGCCAGCTGGACCCAACGGGGGGCAACTGAAGCTTTCTTT.

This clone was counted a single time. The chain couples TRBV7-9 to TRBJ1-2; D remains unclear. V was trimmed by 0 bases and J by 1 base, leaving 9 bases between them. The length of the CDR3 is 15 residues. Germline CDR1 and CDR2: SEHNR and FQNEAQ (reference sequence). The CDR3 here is CASSLAHEGNYGYTF. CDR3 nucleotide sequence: TGTGCCAGCAGCTTAGCGCATGAGGGTAACTATGGCTACACCTTC.

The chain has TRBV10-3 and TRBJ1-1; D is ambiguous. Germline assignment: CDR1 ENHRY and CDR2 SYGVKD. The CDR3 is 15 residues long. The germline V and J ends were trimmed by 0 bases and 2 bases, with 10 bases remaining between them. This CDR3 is CAISESGGLNTEAFF. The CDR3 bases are TGTGCCATCAGTGAGTCTGGCGGATTAAACACTGAAGCTTTCTTT.

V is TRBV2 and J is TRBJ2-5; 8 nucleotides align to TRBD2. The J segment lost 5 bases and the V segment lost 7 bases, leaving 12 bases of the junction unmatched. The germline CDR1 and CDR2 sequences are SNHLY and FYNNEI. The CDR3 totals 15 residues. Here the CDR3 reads CASISGGGRLETQYF. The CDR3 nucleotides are TGTGCCAGCATCTCCGGCGGGGGGCGTCTGGAGACCCAGTACTTC.

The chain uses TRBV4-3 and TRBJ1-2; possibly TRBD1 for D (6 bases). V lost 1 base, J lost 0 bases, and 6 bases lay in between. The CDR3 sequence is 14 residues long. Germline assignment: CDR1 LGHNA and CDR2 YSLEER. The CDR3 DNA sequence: TGCGCCAGCAGCCAAGGGACAGCTAACTATGGCTACACCTTC. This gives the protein CASSQGTANYGYTF.

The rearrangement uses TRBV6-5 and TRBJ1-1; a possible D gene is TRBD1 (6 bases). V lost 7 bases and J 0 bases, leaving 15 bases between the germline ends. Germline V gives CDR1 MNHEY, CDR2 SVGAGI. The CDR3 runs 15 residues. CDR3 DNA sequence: TGTGCCAGCATGCCCAGGGGATACATGAACACTGAAGCTTTCTTT. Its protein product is CASMPRGYMNTEAFF.

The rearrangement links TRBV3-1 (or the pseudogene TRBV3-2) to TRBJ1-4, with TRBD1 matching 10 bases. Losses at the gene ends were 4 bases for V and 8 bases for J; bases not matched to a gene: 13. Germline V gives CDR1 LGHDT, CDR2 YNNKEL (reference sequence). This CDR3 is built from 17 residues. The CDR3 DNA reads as TGTGCCAGCAGCCCTTTTGGACAGGGGGTTTTAAACGAAAAACTGTTTTTT. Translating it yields CASSPFGQGVLNEKLFF.

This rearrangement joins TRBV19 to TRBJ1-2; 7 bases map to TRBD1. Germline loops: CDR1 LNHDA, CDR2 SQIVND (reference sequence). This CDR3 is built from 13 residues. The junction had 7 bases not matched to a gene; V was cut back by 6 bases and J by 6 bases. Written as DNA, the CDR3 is TGTGCCAGTAGCCAAGGGGGCGCCCATGGCTACACCTTC. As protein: CASSQGGAHGYTF. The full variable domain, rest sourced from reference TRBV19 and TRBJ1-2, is DGGITQSPKYLFRKEGQNVTLSCEQNLNHDAMYWYRQDPGQGLRLIYYSQIVNDFQKGDIAEGYSVSREKKESFPLTVTSAQKNPTAFYLCASSQGGAHGYTFGSGTRLTVV.

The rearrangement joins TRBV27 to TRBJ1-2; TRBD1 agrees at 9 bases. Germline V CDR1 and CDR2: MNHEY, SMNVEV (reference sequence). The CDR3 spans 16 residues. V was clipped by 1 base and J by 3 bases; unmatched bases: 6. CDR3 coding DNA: TGTGCCAGCAGTTTATATCCGGACAGGGGTTACTATGGCTACACCTTC. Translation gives CASSLYPDRGYYGYTF.

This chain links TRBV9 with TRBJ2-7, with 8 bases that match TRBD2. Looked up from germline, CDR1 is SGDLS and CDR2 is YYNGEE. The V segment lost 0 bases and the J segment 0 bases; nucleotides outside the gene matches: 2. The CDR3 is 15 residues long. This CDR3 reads CASSVAGLASYEQYF. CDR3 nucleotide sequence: TGTGCCAGCAGCGTAGCCGGACTAGCCTCCTACGAGCAGTACTTC.

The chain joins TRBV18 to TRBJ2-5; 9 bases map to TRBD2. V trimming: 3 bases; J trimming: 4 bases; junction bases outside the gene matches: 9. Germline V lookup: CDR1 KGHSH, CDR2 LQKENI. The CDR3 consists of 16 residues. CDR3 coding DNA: TGTGCCAGCTCACCGGAAATAGCGGGGGTCGGAGAGACCCAGTACTTC. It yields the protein CASSPEIAGVGETQYF.

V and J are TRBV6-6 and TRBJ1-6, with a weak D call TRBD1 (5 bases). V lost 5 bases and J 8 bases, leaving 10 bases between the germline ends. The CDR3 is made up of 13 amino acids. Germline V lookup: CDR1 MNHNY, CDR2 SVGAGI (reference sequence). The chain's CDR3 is CASSRSGDSPLHF. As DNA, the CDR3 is TGTGCCAGCAGTCGATCGGGGGATTCACCCCTCCACTTT.

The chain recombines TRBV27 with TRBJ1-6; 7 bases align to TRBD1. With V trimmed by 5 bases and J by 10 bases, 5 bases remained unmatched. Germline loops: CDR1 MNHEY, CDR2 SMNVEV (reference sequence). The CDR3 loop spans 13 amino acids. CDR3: CASSVVRGSPLHF. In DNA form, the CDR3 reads TGTGCCAGCAGTGTGGTCAGGGGGTCACCCCTCCACTTT.

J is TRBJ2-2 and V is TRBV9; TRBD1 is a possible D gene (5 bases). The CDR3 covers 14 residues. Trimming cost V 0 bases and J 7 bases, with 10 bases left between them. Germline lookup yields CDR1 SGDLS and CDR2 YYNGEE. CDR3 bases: TGTGCCAGCAGCGTAGGTGGGGCAGGCGGGGAGCTGTTTTTT. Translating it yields CASSVGGAGGELFF.

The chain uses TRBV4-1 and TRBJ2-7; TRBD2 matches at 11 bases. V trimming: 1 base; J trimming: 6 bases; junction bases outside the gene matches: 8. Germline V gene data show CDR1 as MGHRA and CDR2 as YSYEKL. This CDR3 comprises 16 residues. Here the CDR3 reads CASSQVSGRASGEQYF. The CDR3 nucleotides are TGCGCCAGCAGCCAAGTTAGCGGGAGGGCCTCGGGCGAGCAGTACTTC.

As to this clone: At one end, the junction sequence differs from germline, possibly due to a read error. The CDR3 spells CASSLGPAGSNTGELFF. The CDR3 nucleotides are TGTGCTAGCAGCTTAGGCCCGGCCGGCTCGAACACCGGGGAGCTGTTTTTT. The V call is TRBV7-7, the J call TRBJ2-2; no clear D gene. Looked up from germline, CDR1 is SSHAT and CDR2 is FNYEAQ (reference sequence). The CDR3 has 17 amino acids.